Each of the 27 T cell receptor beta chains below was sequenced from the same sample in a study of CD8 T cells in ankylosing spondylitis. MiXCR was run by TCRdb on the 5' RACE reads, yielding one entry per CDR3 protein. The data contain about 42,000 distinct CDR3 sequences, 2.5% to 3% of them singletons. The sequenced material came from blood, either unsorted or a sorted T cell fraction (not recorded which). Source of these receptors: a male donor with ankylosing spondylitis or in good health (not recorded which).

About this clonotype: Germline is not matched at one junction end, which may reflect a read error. For the CDR3, the DNA is TGTGCCAGCAGCATAGCTGTTAGCGGGACGAGCTCCTACAATGAACAGTTCTTC. It yields the protein CASSIAVSGTSSYNEQFF. The rearrangement uses TRBV9 and TRBJ2-1; TRBD2 matches 8 bases. Germline V gene sequence: CDR1 SGDLS, CDR2 YYNGEE. This CDR3 contains 18 residues. Full variable domain (outside the CDR3, taken from reference TRBV9 and TRBJ2-1): DSGVTQTPKHLITATGQRVTLRCSPRSGDLSVYWYQQSLDQGLQFLIQYYNGEERAKGNILERFSAQQFPDLHSELNLSSLELGDSALYFCASSIAVSGTSSYNEQFFGPGTRLTVL.

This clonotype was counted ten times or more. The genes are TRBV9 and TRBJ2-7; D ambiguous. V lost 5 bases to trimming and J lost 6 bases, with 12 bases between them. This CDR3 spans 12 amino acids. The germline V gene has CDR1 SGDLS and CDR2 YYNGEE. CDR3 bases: TGTGCCAGCAGTCTCTCCTGGGGCGAGCAGTACTTC. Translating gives CASSLSWGEQYF.

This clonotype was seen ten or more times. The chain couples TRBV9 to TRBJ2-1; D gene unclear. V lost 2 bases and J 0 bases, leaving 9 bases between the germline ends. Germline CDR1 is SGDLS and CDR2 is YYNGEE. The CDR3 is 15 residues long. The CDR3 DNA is TGTGCCAGCAGCGTGACGGTGAGCTCCTACAATGAGCAGTTCTTC. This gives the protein CASSVTVSSYNEQFF.

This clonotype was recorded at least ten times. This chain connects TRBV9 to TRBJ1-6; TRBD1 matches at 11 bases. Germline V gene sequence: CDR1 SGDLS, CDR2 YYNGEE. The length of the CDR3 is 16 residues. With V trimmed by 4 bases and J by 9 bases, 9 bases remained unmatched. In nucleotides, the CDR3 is TGTGCCAGCAGCCCCCGGACAGGGGGCGTAGGTTCACCCCTCCACTTT. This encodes CASSPRTGGVGSPLHF. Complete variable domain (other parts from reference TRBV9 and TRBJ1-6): DSGVTQTPKHLITATGQRVTLRCSPRSGDLSVYWYQQSLDQGLQFLIQYYNGEERAKGNILERFSAQQFPDLHSELNLSSLELGDSALYFCASSPRTGGVGSPLHFGNGTRLTVT.

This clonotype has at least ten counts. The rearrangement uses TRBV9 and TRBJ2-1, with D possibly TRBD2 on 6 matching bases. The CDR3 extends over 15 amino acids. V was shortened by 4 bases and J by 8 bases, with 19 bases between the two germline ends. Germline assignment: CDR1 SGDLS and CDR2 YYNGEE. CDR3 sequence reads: CASSMRDSGRHEQFF. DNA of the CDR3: TGTGCCAGCAGCATGCGGGACTCGGGACGTCATGAGCAGTTCTTC.

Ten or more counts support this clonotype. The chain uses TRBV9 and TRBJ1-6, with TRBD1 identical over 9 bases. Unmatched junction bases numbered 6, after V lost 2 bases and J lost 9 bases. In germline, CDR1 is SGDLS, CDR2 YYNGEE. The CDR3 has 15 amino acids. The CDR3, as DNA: TGTGCCAGCAGCGTCGGGACAGGGTGGAGTTCACCCCTCCACTTT. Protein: CASSVGTGWSSPLHF.

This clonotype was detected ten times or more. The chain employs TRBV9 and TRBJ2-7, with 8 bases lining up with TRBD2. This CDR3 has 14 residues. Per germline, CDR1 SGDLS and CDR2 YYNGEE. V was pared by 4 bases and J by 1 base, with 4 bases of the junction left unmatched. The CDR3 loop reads CASSPSGRSYEQYF. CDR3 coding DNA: TGTGCCAGCAGCCCGAGCGGGAGATCCTACGAGCAGTACTTC.

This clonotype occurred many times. The CDR3 bases are TGTGCCAGCAGCGCCTACGAGACTAGTTACAATGAGCAGTTCTTC. Its protein is CASSAYETSYNEQFF. V is TRBV9 and J is TRBJ2-1, with D possibly matching TRBD2 (6 bases). Germline CDR1 is SGDLS and CDR2 is YYNGEE. The CDR3 consists of 15 residues. Trimming shortened V by 3 bases and J by 4 bases, and 14 bases separated the two germline ends.

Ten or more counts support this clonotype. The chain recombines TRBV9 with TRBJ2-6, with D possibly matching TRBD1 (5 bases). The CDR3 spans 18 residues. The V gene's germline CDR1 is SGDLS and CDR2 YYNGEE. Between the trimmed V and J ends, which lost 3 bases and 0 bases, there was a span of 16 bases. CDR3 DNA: TGTGCCAGCAGCGATACACAGGAGCCCCGCTCTGGGGCCAACGTCCTGACTTTC. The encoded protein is CASSDTQEPRSGANVLTF.

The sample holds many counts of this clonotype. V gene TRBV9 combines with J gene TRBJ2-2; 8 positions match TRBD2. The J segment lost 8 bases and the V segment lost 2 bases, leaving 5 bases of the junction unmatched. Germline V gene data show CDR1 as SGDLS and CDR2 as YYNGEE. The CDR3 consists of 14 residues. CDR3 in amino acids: CASSVTSGGGELFF. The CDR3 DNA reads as TGTGCCAGCAGCGTTACTAGCGGAGGGGGGGAGCTGTTTTTT.

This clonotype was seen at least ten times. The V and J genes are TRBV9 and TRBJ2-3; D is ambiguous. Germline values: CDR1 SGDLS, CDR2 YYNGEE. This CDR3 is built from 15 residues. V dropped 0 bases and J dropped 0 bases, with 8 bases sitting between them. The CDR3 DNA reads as TGTGCCAGCAGCGTAGCTGGGCAGAGCACAGATACGCAGTATTTT. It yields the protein CASSVAGQSTDTQYF.

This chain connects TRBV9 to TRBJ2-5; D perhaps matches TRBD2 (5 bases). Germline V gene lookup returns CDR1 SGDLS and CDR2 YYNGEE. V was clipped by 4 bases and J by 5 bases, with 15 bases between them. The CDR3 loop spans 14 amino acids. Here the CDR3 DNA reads TGTGCCAGCAGCAGACCGGAGGCCTGGGAGACCCAGTACTTC. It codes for CASSRPEAWETQYF.

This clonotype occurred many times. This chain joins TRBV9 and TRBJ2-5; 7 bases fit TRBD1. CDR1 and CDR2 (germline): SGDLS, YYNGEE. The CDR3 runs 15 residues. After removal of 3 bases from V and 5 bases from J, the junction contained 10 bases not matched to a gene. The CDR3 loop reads CASSGGGTVWETQYF. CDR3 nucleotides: TGTGCCAGCAGCGGAGGGGGCACGGTATGGGAGACCCAGTACTTC.

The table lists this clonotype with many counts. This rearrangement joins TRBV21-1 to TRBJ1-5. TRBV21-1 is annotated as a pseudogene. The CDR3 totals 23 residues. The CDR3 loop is CASTCPSGGLPTGGVPRNQPQHF. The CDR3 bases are TGTGCCAGCACGTGCCCATCGGGGGGCCTCCCGACAGGGGGAGTACCTCGCAATCAGCCCCAGCATTTT.

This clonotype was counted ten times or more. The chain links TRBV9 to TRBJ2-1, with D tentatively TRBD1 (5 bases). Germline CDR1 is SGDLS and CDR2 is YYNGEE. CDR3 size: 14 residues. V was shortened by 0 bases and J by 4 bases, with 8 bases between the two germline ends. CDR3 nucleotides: TGTGCCAGCAGCGTAGCTGACAGATACAATGAGCAGTTCTTC. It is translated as CASSVADRYNEQFF.

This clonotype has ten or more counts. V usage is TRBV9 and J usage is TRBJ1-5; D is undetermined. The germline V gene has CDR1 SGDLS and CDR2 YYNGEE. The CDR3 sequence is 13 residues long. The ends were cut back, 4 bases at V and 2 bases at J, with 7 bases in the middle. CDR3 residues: CASSQRGNQPQHF. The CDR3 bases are TGTGCCAGCAGCCAAAGGGGCAATCAGCCCCAGCATTTT.

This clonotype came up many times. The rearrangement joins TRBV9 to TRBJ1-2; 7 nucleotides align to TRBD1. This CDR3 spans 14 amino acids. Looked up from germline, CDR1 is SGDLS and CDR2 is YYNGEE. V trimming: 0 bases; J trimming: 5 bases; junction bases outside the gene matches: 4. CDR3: CASSVDGRGYGYTF. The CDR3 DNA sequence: TGTGCCAGCAGCGTAGATGGCAGGGGGTATGGCTACACCTTC.

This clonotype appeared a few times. For the CDR3, the DNA is TGTGCCAGCAGCTGGGGACAGGGGCAGAATTCACCCCTCCACTTT. This encodes CASSWGQGQNSPLHF. The chain uses TRBV9 and TRBJ1-6; 10 bases are shared with TRBD1. Germline CDR1 reads SGDLS; CDR2 reads YYNGEE. CDR3 size: 15 residues. The V and J ends lost 4 bases and 7 bases, in that order; junction bases with no gene match: 5.

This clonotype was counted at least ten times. CDR3 sequence: CASSGGDSYNEQFF. Here the CDR3 DNA reads TGTGCCAGCAGTGGCGGGGATTCCTACAATGAGCAGTTCTTC. The chain carries TRBV9 and TRBJ2-1; a possible D gene is TRBD2 (6 bases). V was trimmed by 5 bases and J by 1 base, leaving 10 bases between them. The CDR3 covers 14 residues. Germline lookup yields CDR1 SGDLS and CDR2 YYNGEE.

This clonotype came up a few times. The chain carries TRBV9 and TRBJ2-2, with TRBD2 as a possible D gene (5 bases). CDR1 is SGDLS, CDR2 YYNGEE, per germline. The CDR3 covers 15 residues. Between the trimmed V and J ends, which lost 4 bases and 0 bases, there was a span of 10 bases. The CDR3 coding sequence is TGTGCCAGCAGCCCCAGCGGCGCGAACACCGGGGAGCTGTTTTTT. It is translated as CASSPSGANTGELFF.

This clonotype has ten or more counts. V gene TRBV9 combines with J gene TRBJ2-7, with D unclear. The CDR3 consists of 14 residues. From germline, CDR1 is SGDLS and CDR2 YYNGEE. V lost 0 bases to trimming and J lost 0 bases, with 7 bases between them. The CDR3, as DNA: TGTGCCAGCAGCGTAGTGGCGGACTCCTACGAGCAGTACTTC. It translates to CASSVVADSYEQYF.

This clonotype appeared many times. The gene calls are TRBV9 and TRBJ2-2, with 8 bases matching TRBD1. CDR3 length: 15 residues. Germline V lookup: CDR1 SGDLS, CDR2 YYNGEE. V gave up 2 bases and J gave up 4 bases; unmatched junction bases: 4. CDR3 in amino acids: CASSVDRGGTGELFF. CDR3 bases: TGTGCCAGCAGCGTCGACAGGGGAGGCACCGGGGAGCTGTTTTTT.

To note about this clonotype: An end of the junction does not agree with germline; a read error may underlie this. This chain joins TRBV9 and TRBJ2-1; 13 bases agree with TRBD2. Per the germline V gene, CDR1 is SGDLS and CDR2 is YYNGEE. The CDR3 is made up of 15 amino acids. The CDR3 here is CASTGTSGIYNEQLF. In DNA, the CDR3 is TGTGCCAGCACCGGGACTAGCGGGATTTACAATGAGCAGCTCTTC.

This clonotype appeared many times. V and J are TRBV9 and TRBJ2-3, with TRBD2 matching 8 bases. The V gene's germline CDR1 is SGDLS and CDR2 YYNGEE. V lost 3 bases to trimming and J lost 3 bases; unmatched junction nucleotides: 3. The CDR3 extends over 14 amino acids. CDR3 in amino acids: CASSGSGSTDTQYF. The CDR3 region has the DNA TGTGCCAGCAGCGGAAGCGGGAGTACAGATACGCAGTATTTT.

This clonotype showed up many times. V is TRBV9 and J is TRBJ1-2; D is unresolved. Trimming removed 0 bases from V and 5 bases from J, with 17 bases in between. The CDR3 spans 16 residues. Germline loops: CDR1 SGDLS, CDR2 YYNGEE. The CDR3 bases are TGTGCCAGCAGCGTAGGGGTAGACGTATCACGGTATGGCTACACCTTC. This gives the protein CASSVGVDVSRYGYTF.

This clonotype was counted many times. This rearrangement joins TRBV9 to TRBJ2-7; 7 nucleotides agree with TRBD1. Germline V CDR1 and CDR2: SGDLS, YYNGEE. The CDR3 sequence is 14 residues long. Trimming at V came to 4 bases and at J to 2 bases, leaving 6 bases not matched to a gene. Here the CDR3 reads CASSLGQGAYEQYF. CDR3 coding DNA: TGTGCCAGCAGCCTGGGGCAGGGGGCCTACGAGCAGTACTTC.

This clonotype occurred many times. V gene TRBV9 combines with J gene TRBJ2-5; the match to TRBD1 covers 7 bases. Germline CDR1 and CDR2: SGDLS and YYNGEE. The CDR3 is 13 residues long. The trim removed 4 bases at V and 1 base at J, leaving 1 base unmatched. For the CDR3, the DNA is TGTGCCAGCAGCCAGGGGGTCCAAGAGACCCAGTACTTC. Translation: CASSQGVQETQYF.